The clone carrying this T cell receptor (beta chain) was seen a few times. The antigen is unknown. The data derive from a study of T cells in Graves' hyperthyroidism and ophthalmopathy. Overall study findings and caveats: Expanded thyroid clonotypes (above 0.001) were mostly also found in blood.

This CDR3 has 15 amino acids. Trimming shortened V by 5 bases and J by 6 bases, and 17 bases separated the two germline ends. Germline V CDR1 and CDR2: MNHNS, SASEGT. For Graves' hyperthyroidism to be stable, ophthalmopathy could not progress within 18 months. Amplified TCR beta CDR3 regions came from RNA transcripts. TCR CDR3 underwent first-round RT-PCR with the HTBI primer set. TCRdb fed the multiplex PCR reads into MiXCR, producing one record per CDR3 protein. The data show around 440,000 distinct CDR3 sequences, with around a sixth seen just once and 14% held by the top ten. The chain carries TRBV6-1 and TRBJ1-5; D unresolved. Sequenced: blood. The sequence came from a woman aged 18-29 years with Graves' hyperthyroidism. The DNA for the CDR3 is TGTGCCAGCAGTTACGCCTTTGGCAAAGGTCAGCCCCAGCATTTT. Its protein product is CASSYAFGKGQPQHF.